This TCR beta chain was identified in a study of human T cells and chemical hapten exposure. Study-level information: Each patient's scalp received weekly diphenylcyclopropenone throughout the approximately 25-week study.

Library construction involved attaching unique molecular identifiers to individual cDNA molecules, which allowed quantitative, reproducible TCR counting. TCRdb fed the RACE reads into MiXCR, producing one record per CDR3 protein. The sample records roughly 190,000 distinct CDR3 sequences, around 20% being singletons. Time point reported: patch test 1, 2 weeks after DPC sensitization. The treatment denotes: therapeutic diphenylcyclopropenone sensitization with weekly scalp DPC. This clonotype has only a few counts. This CDR3 is built from 13 residues. CDR1 is SQVTM, CDR2 ANQGSEA, per germline. V was shortened by 3 bases and J by 1 base, with 9 bases between the two germline ends.

The material sequenced was whole blood, taken in connection with sensitization to the hapten diphenylcyclopropenone (DPC). This sequence originates from a woman aged 50 to 65 with alopecia areata. Some clones in this sample may be carry-over from other donors' samples. V and J are TRBV29-1 and TRBJ1-1; D ambiguous. The CDR3 region has the DNA TGCAGCGTTGATCACCGCTCGAACACTGAAGCTTTCTTT. Protein product: CSVDHRSNTEAFF.